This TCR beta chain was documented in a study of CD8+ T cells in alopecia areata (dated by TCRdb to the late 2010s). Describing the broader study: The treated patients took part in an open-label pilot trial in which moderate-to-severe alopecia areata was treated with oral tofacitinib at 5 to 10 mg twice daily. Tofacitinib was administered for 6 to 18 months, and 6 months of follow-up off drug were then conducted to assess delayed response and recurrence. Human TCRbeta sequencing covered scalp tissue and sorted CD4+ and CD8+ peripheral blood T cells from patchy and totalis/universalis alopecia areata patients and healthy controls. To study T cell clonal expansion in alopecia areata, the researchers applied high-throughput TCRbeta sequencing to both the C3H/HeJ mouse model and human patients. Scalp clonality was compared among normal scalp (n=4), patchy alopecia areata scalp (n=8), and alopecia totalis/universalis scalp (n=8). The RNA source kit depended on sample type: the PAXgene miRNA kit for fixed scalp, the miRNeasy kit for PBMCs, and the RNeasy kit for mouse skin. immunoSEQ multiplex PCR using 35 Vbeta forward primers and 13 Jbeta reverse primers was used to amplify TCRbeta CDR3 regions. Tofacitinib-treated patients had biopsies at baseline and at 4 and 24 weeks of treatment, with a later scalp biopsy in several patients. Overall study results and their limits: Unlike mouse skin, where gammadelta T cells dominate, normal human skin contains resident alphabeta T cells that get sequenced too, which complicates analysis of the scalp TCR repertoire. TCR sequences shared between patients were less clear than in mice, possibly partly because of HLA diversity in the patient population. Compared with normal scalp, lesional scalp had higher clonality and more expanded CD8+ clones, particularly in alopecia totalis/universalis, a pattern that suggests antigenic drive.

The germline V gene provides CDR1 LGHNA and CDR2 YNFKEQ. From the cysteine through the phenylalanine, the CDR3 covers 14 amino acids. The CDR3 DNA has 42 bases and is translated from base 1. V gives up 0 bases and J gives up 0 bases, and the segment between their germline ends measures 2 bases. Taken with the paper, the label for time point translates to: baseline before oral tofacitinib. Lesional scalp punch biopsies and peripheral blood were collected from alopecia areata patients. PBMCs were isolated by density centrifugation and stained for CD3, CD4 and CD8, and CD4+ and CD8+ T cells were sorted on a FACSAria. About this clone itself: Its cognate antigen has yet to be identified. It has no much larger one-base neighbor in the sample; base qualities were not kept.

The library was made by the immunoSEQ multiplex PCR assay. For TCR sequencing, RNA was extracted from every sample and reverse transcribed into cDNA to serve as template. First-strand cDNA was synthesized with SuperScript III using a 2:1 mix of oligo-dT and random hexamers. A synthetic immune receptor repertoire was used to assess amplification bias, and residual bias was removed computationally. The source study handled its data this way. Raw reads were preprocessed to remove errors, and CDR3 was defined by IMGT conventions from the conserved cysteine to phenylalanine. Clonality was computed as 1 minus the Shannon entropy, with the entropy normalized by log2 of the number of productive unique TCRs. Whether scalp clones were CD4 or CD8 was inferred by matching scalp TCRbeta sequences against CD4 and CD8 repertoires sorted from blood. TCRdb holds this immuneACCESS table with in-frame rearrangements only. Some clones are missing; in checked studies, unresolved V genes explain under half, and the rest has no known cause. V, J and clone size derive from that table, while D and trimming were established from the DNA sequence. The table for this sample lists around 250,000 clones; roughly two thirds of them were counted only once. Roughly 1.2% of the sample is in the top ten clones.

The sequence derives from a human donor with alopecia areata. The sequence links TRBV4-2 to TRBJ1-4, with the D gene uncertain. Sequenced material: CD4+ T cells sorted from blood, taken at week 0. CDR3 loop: CASSQDTTNEKLFF. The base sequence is TGTGCCAGCAGCCAAGACACAACTAATGAAAAACTGTTTTTT.